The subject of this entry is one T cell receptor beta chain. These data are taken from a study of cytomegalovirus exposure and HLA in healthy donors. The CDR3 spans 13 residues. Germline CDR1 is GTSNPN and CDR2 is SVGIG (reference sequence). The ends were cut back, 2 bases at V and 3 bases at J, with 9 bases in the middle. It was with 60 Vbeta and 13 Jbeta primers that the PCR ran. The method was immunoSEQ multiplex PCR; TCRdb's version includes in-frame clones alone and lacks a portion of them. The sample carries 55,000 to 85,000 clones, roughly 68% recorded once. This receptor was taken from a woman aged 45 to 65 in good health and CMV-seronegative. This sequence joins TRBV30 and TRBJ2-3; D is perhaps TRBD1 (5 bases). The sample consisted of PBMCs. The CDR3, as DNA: TGTGCCTGGAGTAGGTCAGGGACAGATACGCAGTATTTT. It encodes CAWSRSGTDTQYF.